This T cell receptor beta chain was obtained from a study of blood T cell repertoires in COVID-19. In the original workflow: Amplification of reference gene primers was used by the study to estimate nucleated cell counts. TCRdb's table, derived via immunoSEQ multiplex PCR, lists solely in-frame clones and lacks some. V and J calls and clone size follow that table, whereas D and trimming were derived from the DNA. The table has about 78,000 clones, about 89% seen once; the top ten hold 4.5% to 5%. Sequences were obtained from peripheral blood. The TCR sequence derives from a middle-aged man with active or convalescent COVID-19.

CDR3 in DNA: TGTGCCAGCAGCGTTGGACATTCCTACGAGCAGTACTTC. Translating it yields CASSVGHSYEQYF. The V call is TRBV25-1, the J call TRBJ2-7; a possible D gene is TRBD1 (5 bases). The CDR3 is 13 amino acids. Germline assignment: CDR1 MGHDK and CDR2 SYGVNS. Trimming cost V 6 bases and J 1 base, with 10 bases left between them.